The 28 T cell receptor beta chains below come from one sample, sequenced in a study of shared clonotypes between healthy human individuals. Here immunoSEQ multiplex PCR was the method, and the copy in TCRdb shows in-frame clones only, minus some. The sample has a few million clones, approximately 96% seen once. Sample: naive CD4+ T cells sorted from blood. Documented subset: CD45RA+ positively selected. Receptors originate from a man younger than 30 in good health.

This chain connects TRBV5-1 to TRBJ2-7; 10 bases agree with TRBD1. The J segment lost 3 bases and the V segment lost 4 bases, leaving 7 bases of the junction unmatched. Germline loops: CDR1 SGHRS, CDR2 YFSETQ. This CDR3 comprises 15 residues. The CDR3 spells CASSGTGASHYEQYF. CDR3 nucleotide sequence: TGCGCCAGCAGCGGGACAGGGGCGAGCCACTACGAGCAGTACTTC.

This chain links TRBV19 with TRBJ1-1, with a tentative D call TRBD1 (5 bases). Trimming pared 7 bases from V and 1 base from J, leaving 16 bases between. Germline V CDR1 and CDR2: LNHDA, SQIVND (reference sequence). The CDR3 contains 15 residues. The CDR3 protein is CASMIQGAENTEAFF. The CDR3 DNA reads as TGTGCCAGTATGATACAAGGGGCGGAGAACACTGAAGCTTTCTTT.

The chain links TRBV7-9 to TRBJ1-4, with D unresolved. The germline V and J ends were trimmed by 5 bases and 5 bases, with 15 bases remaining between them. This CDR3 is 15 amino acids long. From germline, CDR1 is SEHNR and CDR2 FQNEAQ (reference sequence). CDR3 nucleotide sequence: TGTGCCAGCAGCCTTCGACAACCCATGAATGAAAAACTGTTTTTT. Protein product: CASSLRQPMNEKLFF.

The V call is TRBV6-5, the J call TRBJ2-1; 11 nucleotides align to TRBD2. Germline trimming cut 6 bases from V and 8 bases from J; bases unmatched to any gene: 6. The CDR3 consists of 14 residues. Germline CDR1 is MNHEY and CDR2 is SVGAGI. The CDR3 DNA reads TGTGCCAGCAGGGCTAGCGGGAGGATGGATGAGCAGTTCTTC. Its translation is CASRASGRMDEQFF.

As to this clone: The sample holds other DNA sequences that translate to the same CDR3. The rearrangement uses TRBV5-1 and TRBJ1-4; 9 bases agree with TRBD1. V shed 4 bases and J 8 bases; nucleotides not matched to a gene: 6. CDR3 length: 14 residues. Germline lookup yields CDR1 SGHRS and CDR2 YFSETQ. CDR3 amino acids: CASSTGTGNEKLFF. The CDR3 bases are TGCGCCAGCAGCACAGGGACAGGGAACGAAAAACTGTTTTTT.

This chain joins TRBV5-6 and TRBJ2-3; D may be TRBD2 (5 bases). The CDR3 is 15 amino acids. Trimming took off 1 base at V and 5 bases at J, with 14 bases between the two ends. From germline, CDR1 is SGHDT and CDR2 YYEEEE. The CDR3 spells CASSLSTGAEDTQYF. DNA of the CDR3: TGTGCCAGCAGCTTGTCGACTGGAGCGGAAGATACGCAGTATTTT. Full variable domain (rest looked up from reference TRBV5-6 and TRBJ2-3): DAGVTQSPTHLIKTRGQQVTLRCSPKSGHDTVSWYQQALGQGPQFIFQYYEEEERQRGNFPDRFSGHQFPNYSSELNVNALLLGDSALYLCASSLSTGAEDTQYFGPGTRLTVL.

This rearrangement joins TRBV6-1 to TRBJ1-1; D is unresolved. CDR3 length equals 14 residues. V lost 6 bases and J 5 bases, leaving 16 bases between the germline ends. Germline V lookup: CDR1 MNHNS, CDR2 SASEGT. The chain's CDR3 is CASSLAEEVTEAFF. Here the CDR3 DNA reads TGTGCCAGCAGCCTGGCAGAGGAGGTTACTGAAGCTTTCTTT.

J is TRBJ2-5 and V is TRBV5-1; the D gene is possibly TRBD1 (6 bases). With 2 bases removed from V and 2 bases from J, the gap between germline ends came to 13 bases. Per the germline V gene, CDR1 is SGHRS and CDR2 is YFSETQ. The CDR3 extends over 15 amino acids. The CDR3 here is CASSFYDRLQETQYF. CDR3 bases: TGCGCCAGCAGCTTCTACGACAGGTTACAAGAGACCCAGTACTTC.

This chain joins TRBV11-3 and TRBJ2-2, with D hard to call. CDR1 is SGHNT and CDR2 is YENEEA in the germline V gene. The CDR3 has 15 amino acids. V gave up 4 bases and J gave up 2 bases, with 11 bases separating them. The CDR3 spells CASSSGVTNTGELFF. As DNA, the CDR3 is TGTGCCAGCAGCTCAGGCGTCACTAACACCGGGGAGCTGTTTTTT.

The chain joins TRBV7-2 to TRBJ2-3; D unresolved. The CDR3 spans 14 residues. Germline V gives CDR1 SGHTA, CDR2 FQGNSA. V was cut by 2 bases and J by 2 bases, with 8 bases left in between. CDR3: CASSLSAFTDTQYF. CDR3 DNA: TGTGCCAGCAGCTTATCAGCATTCACAGATACGCAGTATTTT.

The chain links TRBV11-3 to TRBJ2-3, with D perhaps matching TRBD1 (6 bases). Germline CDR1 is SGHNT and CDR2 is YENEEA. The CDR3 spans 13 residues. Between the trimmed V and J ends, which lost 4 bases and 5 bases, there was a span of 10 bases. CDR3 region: CASSSSGEDTQYF. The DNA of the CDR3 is TGTGCCAGCAGCTCTTCAGGGGAAGATACGCAGTATTTT. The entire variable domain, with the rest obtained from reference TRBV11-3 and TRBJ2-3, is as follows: EAGVVQSPRYKIIEKKQPVAFWCNPISGHNTLYWYLQNLGQGPELLIRYENEEAVDDSQLPKDRFSAERLKGVDSTLKIQPAELGDSAVYLCASSSSGEDTQYFGPGTRLTVL.

This CDR3 reads CASSYSLVQGGGEQYF. The CDR3 DNA sequence: TGTGCCAGCAGTTACTCGCTGGTACAGGGGGGGGGCGAGCAGTACTTC. The chain combines TRBV6-6 with TRBJ2-7; D is perhaps TRBD1 (8 bases). V lost 0 bases and J 6 bases, leaving 18 bases between the germline ends. Germline values: CDR1 MNHNY, CDR2 SVGAGI (reference sequence). This CDR3 contains 16 residues.

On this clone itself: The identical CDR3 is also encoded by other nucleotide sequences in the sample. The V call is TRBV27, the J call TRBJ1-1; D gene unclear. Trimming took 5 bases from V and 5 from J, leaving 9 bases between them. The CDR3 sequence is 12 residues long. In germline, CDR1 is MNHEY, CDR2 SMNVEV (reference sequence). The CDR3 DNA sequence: TGTGCCAGCAGTCTACTGGGTACTGAAGCTTTCTTT. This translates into CASSLLGTEAFF.

CDR3 loop: CASSAPTSGVSYEQYF. The DNA of the CDR3 is TGTGCCAGCAGTGCCCCGACTAGCGGGGTCTCCTACGAGCAGTACTTC. This chain links TRBV6-1 with TRBJ2-7, with 11 bases fitting TRBD2. This CDR3 contains 16 residues. After removal of 4 bases from V and 0 bases from J, the junction contained 5 bases not matched to a gene. Germline CDR1 MNHNS, CDR2 SASEGT.

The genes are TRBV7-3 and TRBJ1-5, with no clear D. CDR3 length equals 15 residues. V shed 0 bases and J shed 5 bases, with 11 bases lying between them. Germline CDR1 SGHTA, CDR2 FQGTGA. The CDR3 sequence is CASSLTPGTDQPQHF. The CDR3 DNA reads TGTGCCAGCAGCTTAACGCCAGGTACCGATCAGCCCCAGCATTTT.

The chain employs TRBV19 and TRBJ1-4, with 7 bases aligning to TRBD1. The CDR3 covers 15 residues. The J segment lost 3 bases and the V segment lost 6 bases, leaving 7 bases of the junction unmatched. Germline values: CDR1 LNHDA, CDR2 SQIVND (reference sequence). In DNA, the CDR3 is TGTGCCAGTAGGGGACCGGGACAGCCTAATGAAAAACTGTTTTTT. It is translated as CASRGPGQPNEKLFF.

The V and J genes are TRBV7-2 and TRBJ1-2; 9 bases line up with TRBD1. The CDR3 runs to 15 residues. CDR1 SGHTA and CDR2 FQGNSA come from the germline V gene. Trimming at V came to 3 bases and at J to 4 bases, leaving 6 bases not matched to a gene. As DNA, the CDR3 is TGTGCCAGCAGCTTCGACAGGGGGAGCGTCTATGGCTACACCTTC. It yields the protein CASSFDRGSVYGYTF.

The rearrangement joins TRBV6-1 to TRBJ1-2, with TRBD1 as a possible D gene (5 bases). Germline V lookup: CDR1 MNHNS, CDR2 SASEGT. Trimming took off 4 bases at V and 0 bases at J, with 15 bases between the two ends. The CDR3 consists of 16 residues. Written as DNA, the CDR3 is TGTGCCAGCAGTGTATCCCCCAGGGCAGCTAACTATGGCTACACCTTC. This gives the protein CASSVSPRAANYGYTF.

The CDR3 bases are TGTGCCAGCAGTTTATCCCTAGGGGGCTCCGGGGAGCTGTTTTTT. Translating gives CASSLSLGGSGELFF. The rearrangement joins TRBV28 to TRBJ2-2, with 7 bases aligning to TRBD1. Germline CDR1 and CDR2: MDHEN and SYDVKM. This CDR3 spans 15 amino acids. V was pared by 1 base and J by 6 bases, with 5 bases of the junction left unmatched.

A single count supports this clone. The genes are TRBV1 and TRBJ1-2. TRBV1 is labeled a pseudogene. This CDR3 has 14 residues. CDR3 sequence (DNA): TGCACCAGCAGCCGATCGGGGGGCTTCTATGGCTACACCTTC. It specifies CTSSRSGGFYGYTF.

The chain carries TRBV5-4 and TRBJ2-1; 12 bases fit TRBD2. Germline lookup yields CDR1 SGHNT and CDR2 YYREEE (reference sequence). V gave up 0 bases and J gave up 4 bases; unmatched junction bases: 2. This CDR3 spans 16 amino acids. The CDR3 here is CASSLETSGSYNEQFF. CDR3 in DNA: TGTGCCAGCAGCTTGGAGACTAGCGGGAGTTACAATGAGCAGTTCTTC.

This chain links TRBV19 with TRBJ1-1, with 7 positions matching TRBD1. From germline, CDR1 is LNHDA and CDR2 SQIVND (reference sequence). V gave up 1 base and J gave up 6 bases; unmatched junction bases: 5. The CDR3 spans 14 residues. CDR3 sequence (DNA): TGTGCCAGTAGTATAGTCCCAGGGGGTGCTGAAGCTTTCTTT. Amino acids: CASSIVPGGAEAFF.

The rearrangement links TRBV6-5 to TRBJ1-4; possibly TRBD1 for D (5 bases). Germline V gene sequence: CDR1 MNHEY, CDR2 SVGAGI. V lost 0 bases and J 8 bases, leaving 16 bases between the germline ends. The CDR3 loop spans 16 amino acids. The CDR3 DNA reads TGTGCCAGCAGTTACTCGGGGCAGGGCCGCGGGGAAAAACTGTTTTTT. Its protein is CASSYSGQGRGEKLFF.

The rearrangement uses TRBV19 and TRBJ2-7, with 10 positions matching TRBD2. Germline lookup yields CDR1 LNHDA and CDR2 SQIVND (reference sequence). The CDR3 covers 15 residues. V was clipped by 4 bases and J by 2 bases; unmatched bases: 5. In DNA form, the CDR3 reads TGTGCCAGTAGTAGTGTGCTAGCGGGAGCCTACGAGCAGTACTTC. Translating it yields CASSSVLAGAYEQYF. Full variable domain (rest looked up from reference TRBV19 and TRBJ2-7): DGGITQSPKYLFRKEGQNVTLSCEQNLNHDAMYWYRQDPGQGLRLIYYSQIVNDFQKGDIAEGYSVSREKKESFPLTVTSAQKNPTAFYLCASSSVLAGAYEQYFGPGTRLTVT.

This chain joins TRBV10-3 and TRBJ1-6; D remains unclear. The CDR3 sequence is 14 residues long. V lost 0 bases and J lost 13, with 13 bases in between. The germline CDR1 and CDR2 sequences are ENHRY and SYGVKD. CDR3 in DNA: TGTGCCATCAGTGAGTCGAAGAACACGGGGCCCCTCCACTTT. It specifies CAISESKNTGPLHF.

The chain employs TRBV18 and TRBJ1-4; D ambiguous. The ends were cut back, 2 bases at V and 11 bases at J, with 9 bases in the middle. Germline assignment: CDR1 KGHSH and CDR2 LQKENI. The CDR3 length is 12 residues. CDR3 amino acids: CASSPTEFKLFF. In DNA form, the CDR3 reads TGTGCCAGCTCACCAACAGAGTTCAAACTGTTTTTT.

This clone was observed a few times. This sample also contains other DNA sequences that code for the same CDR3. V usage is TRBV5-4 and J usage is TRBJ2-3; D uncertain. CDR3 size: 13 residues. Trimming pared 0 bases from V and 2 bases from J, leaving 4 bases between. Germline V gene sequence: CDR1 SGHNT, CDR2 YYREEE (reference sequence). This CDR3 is CASSLVSTDTQYF. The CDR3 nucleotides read TGTGCCAGCAGCTTGGTATCCACAGATACGCAGTATTTT.

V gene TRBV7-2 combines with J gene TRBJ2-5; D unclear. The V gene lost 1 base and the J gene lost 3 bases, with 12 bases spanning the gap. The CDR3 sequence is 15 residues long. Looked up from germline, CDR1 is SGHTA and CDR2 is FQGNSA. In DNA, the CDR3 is TGTGCCAGCAGCTTAGTTGTGGGAAATGAAGAGACCCAGTACTTC. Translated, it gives CASSLVVGNEETQYF. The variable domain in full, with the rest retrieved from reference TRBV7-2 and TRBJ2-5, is GAGVSQSPSNKVTEKGKDVELRCDPISGHTALYWYRQSLGQGLEFLIYFQGNSAPDKSGLPSDRFSAERTGGSVSTLTIQRTQQEDSAVYLCASSLVVGNEETQYFGPGTRLLVL.